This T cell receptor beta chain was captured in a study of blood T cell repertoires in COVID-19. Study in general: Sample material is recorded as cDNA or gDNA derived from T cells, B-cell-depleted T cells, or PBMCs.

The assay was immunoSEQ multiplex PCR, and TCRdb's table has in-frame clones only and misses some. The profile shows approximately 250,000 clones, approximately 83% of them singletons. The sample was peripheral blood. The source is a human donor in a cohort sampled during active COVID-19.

DNA of the CDR3: TGTGCCAGCAGCTTAGGGGGAGACCAGCCCCAGCATTTT. Protein: CASSLGGDQPQHF. The chain is built from TRBV7-9 and TRBJ1-5, with D unclear. V was clipped by 1 base and J by 7 bases, with 8 bases between them. Germline V CDR1 and CDR2: SEHNR, FQNEAQ (reference sequence). The CDR3 loop spans 13 amino acids.